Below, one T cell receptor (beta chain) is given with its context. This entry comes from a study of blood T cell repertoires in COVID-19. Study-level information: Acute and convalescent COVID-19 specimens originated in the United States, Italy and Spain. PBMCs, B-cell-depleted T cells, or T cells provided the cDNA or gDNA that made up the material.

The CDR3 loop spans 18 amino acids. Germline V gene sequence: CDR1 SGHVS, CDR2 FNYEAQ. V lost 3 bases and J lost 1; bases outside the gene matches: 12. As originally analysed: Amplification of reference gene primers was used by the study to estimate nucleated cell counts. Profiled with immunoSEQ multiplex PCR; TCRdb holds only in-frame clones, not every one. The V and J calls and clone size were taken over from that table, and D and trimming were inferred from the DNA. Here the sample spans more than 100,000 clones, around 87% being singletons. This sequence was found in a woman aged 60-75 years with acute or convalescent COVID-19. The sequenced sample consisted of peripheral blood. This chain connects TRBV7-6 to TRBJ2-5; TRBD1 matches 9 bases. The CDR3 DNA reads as TGTGCCAGCAGCTTCGTCGGACAGGGGTTGCCAACCCAAGAGACCCAGTACTTC. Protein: CASSFVGQGLPTQETQYF.